This record covers a single T cell receptor beta chain. The data are from a study of blood T cell repertoires in COVID-19. The overall study: From the United States, Italy and Spain came samples of acute and convalescent COVID-19.

How the authors handled the data: Amplification from reference gene primers served as the basis for estimated nucleated cell counts. Sequenced by immunoSEQ multiplex PCR; TCRdb stores in-frame clones only, minus some. The DNA gave D and trimming, while V, J and clone size come from that table. The table lists hundreds of thousands of clones, 86% of them singletons. Per germline, CDR1 MNHEY and CDR2 SVGAGI. This CDR3 has 15 residues. V lost 2 bases and J lost 8, with 16 bases in between. Sequencing used peripheral blood. V is TRBV6-5 and J is TRBJ1-3; a possible D gene is TRBD1 (6 bases). The source of this sequence is an older woman with COVID-19, enrolled during active disease. CDR3 region: CASSYGTLRSYTIYF. The CDR3, as DNA: TGTGCCAGCAGTTACGGGACACTCAGGAGTTACACCATATATTTT.